This paragraph covers one T cell receptor (beta chain) sequence. Its antigen is still unknown. This sample is part of a study of cytomegalovirus exposure and HLA in healthy donors. Study-wide findings and caveats: A later analysis linked 15,000 to 20,000 TCR beta sequences to HLA alleles at 0.05 false discovery rate. Listed as cytomegalovirus-associated were 164 TCR beta chains.

PCR primers comprised 60 Vbeta and 13 Jbeta primers. Sequencing was performed with immunoSEQ multiplex PCR; in TCRdb, only in-frame clones are kept and a portion is missing. Here the sample spans about 150,000 clones, approximately 80% being singletons. The ends lost 6 bases at V and 4 bases at J; junction bases unmatched: 5. The length of the CDR3 is 13 residues. CDR1 MDHEN and CDR2 SYDVKM come from the germline V gene. This chain links TRBV28 with TRBJ1-2; 7 bases align to TRBD1. Sequenced: PBMCs. The source is a man in his late teens or twenties in good health and CMV-seronegative. CDR3 sequence: CASRPGTAYGYTF. CDR3 DNA: TGTGCCAGCAGACCCGGGACAGCCTATGGCTACACCTTC.